Shown below are 25 T cell receptor beta chains from a single sample sequenced in a study of identical twins. MiXCR, run by TCRdb on the 5' RACE reads, gives a single entry per CDR3 protein. Of around 510,000 distinct CDR3 sequences listed, 14% are singletons. These data are also associated with another study on yellow fever vaccine responses in identical twins.

Sequencing was performed on CD4+ T cells sorted from blood. The source of these receptors is a woman between 18 and 29 years old in good health.

The chain carries TRBV7-3 and TRBJ2-1; D tentatively fits TRBD1 or TRBD2 (5 bases each). CDR1 and CDR2 from the germline V gene are SGHTA and FQGTGA. V was clipped by 1 base and J by 9 bases, with 7 bases between them. The CDR3 is 12 residues long. The CDR3 here is CASSLIGGEQFF. CDR3 coding DNA: TGTGCCAGCAGCTTAATTGGGGGTGAGCAGTTCTTC.

The table lists this clonotype with a few counts. The genes are TRBV5-1 and TRBJ2-1, with 9 bases aligning to TRBD2. Germline V gives CDR1 SGHRS, CDR2 YFSETQ. There are 15 residues in the CDR3. After removal of 2 bases from V and 5 bases from J, the junction contained 5 bases not matched to a gene. The CDR3: CASSFTASGNNEQFF. As DNA, the CDR3 is TGCGCCAGCAGCTTCACGGCTAGCGGGAACAATGAGCAGTTCTTC.

This clonotype was seen ten or more times. The chain is built from TRBV12-3 or TRBV12-4 and TRBJ2-1; possibly TRBD1 for D (5 bases). This CDR3 spans 12 amino acids. Trimming pared 2 bases from V and 9 bases from J, leaving 8 bases between. The CDR3 DNA reads TGTGCCAGCAGTTTATATAGGGGTGAGCAGTTCTTC. It yields the protein CASSLYRGEQFF.

The chain has TRBV18 and TRBJ2-7, with D unclear. Germline V gives CDR1 KGHSH, CDR2 LQKENI. The CDR3 consists of 14 residues. Trimming removed 2 bases from V and 5 bases from J, with 13 bases in between. CDR3 sequence: CASSPGGGIHEQYF. The CDR3 DNA reads as TGTGCCAGCTCACCAGGTGGTGGGATTCACGAGCAGTACTTC.

This clonotype turned up a few times. In nucleotides, the CDR3 is TGTGCCAGCACCTCTGGGACAGGGAGCCACGAGCAGTACTTC. It specifies CASTSGTGSHEQYF. The chain carries TRBV12-3 or TRBV12-4 and TRBJ2-7; TRBD1 matches at 9 bases. The CDR3 totals 14 residues. The J segment lost 5 bases and the V segment lost 7 bases, leaving 9 bases of the junction unmatched.

The chain employs TRBV20-1 and TRBJ1-5; the D gene is possibly TRBD1 (6 bases). Germline V lookup: CDR1 DFQATT, CDR2 SNEGSKA (reference sequence). The CDR3 covers 15 residues. The CDR3 spells CSVGGAWDSNQPQHF. The CDR3 bases are TGCAGCGTTGGGGGGGCTTGGGATAGCAATCAGCCCCAGCATTTT.

Written as DNA, the CDR3 is TGTGCCAGCAGTTACTTTCAGGGGGCAGCCACAGATACGCAGTATTTT. Translating it yields CASSYFQGAATDTQYF. V and J are TRBV6-5 and TRBJ2-3; 8 bases are a match to TRBD1. Germline V gene data show CDR1 as MNHEY and CDR2 as SVGAGI. The CDR3 spans 16 residues. J gave up 2 bases and V 1 base, and 5 bases lay outside the gene matches.

This clonotype was counted ten times or more. J is TRBJ2-7 and V is TRBV7-8, with D perhaps matching TRBD1 or TRBD2 (5 bases each). This CDR3 is built from 14 residues. Trimming left V 3 bases short and J 3 bases short, with 12 bases between. The germline V gene encodes CDR1 SGHVS and CDR2 FQNEAQ. The CDR3 bases are TGTGCCAGCAGCTTCGGGGCCGAACTCTACGAGCAGTACTTC. This sequence encodes CASSFGAELYEQYF.

This clonotype came up a few times. The chain is built from TRBV10-3 and TRBJ2-3; 8 bases line up with TRBD2. The CDR3 sequence is 16 residues long. Trimming at V came to 0 bases and at J to 5 bases, leaving 7 bases not matched to a gene. Per germline, CDR1 ENHRY and CDR2 SYGVKD. CDR3 region: CAISESGSGGQDTQYF. The CDR3, as DNA: TGTGCCATCAGTGAGTCAGGGAGCGGGGGCCAAGATACGCAGTATTTT.

With regard to this clonotype: A much larger clone differs from this one at a single base, so this may be a read error. The chain uses TRBV5-1 and TRBJ2-7; D may be TRBD1 (7 bases). Germline V CDR1 and CDR2: SGHRS, YFSETQ. The CDR3 is made up of 12 amino acids. The CDR3 region is CDSRRDSYEQYF. The CDR3 DNA reads TGCGACAGCAGGAGGGACAGCTACGAGCAGTACTTC.

This clonotype was recorded at least ten times. This chain connects TRBV5-6 to TRBJ2-7; 9 bases map to TRBD1. The germline V gene has CDR1 SGHDT and CDR2 YYEEEE. V shed 2 bases, J shed 3 bases, and the junction held 6 bases outside the gene matches. This CDR3 is built from 15 residues. CDR3 loop: CASSFVQGAIYEQYF. The CDR3 DNA follows: TGTGCCAGCAGCTTCGTACAGGGGGCCATCTACGAGCAGTACTTC. The entire variable domain, with the rest obtained from reference TRBV5-6 and TRBJ2-7, is as follows: DAGVTQSPTHLIKTRGQQVTLRCSPKSGHDTVSWYQQALGQGPQFIFQYYEEEERQRGNFPDRFSGHQFPNYSSELNVNALLLGDSALYLCASSFVQGAIYEQYFGPGTRLTVT.

A few counts support this clonotype. The CDR3 DNA reads as TGTGCCAGCAGTCCGGGCCGGGAAGCTTTCTTT. Its protein product is CASSPGREAFF. This chain links TRBV12-3 or TRBV12-4 with TRBJ1-1; D ambiguous. This CDR3 spans 11 amino acids. Trimming took off 5 bases at V and 8 bases at J, with 9 bases between the two ends.

As regards this clonotype: Since a much larger clone is just one base distant, this may be a read error. The chain combines TRBV5-1 with TRBJ2-7; no reliable D call. V was shortened by 1 base and J by 2 bases, with 10 bases between the two germline ends. The CDR3 consists of 14 residues. Germline-derived CDR1 and CDR2 are SGHRS and YFSETQ. The CDR3 sequence: CASSLWVVTYEQYF. The CDR3 region has the DNA TGCGCCAGCAGCTTGTGGGTGGTTACCTACGAGCAGTACTTC. Looking up the rest from reference TRBV5-1 and TRBJ2-7 gives the full variable domain: KAGVTQTPRYLIKTRGQQVTLSCSPISGHRSVSWYQQTPGQGLQFLFEYFSETQRNKGNFPGRFSGRQFSNSRSEMNVSTLELGDSALYLCASSLWVVTYEQYFGPGTRLTVT.

This clonotype was observed a handful of times. This sequence joins TRBV5-5 and TRBJ2-7; perhaps TRBD2 as D (5 bases). The CDR3 consists of 13 residues. Per germline, CDR1 SGHKS and CDR2 YYEKEE (reference sequence). V was shortened by 0 bases and J by 8 bases, with 12 bases between the two germline ends. The CDR3 bases are TGTGCCAGCAGCTTGGATACCGCTAGCCAGCAGTACTTC. Amino acid sequence: CASSLDTASQQYF.

V is TRBV10-2 and J is TRBJ2-7, with D perhaps being TRBD1 or TRBD2 (5 bases each). Trimming shortened V by 8 bases and J by 3 bases, and 14 bases separated the two germline ends. The CDR3 runs to 13 residues. Germline lookup yields CDR1 WSHSY and CDR2 SAAADI. The CDR3 bases are TGCGCCAGCGGGTGGGACGGAGGCTACGAGCAGTACTTC. This gives the protein CASGWDGGYEQYF.

CDR3 sequence (DNA): TGTGCCAGCCGGGGGCCGGATGGCTACACCTTC. Protein sequence: CASRGPDGYTF. The chain joins TRBV12-3 or TRBV12-4 to TRBJ1-2, with D tentatively TRBD1 (6 bases). The CDR3 spans 11 residues. V was clipped by 8 bases and J by 6 bases, with 10 bases between them.

This clonotype was recorded a few times. V gene TRBV20-1 combines with J gene TRBJ2-1; D uncertain. The CDR3 is made up of 14 amino acids. Germline V gene lookup returns CDR1 DFQATT and CDR2 SNEGSKA (reference sequence). V gave up 8 bases and J gave up 3 bases, with 17 bases separating them. The CDR3 nucleotides read TGCAGTACCCTGATCGGGCATCACTACAATGAGCAGTTCTTC. Amino acids: CSTLIGHHYNEQFF.

The sample holds many counts of this clonotype. The chain couples TRBV7-2 to TRBJ2-3; 8 nucleotides align to TRBD2. After removal of 1 base from V and 0 bases from J, the junction contained 3 bases not matched to a gene. The germline CDR1 and CDR2 sequences are SGHTA and FQGNSA. The CDR3 sequence is 16 residues long. Here the CDR3 DNA reads TGTGCCAGCAGCTTAGTTAGCGGGGTTAGCACAGATACGCAGTATTTT. It specifies CASSLVSGVSTDTQYF.

The chain recombines TRBV4-2 with TRBJ1-3, with 8 positions matching TRBD1. Trimming took 1 base from V and 0 from J; bases not matched to a gene: 2. The germline gives CDR1 LGHNA, CDR2 YNFKEQ. The CDR3 extends over 16 amino acids. CDR3 nucleotides: TGTGCCAGCAGCCAAGGACAGGGGAACTCTGGAAACACCATATATTTT. The encoded protein is CASSQGQGNSGNTIYF.

Only a few counts were recorded for this clonotype. The genes are TRBV5-1 and TRBJ2-7; D is tentatively TRBD1 or TRBD2 (5 bases each). The germline V gene encodes CDR1 SGHRS and CDR2 YFSETQ. Trimming left V 4 bases short and J 1 base short, with 12 bases between. CDR3 length: 14 amino acids. CDR3 residues: CASSRGTESYEQYF. DNA of the CDR3: TGCGCCAGCAGCCGTGGGACGGAGTCCTACGAGCAGTACTTC.

In this sample, this clonotype turned up a few times. The chain employs TRBV7-3 and TRBJ1-1; TRBD1 matches at 8 bases. This CDR3 has 13 amino acids. The V gene's germline CDR1 is SGHTA and CDR2 FQGTGA. After removal of 5 bases from V and 5 bases from J, the junction contained 4 bases not matched to a gene. DNA of the CDR3: TGTGCCAGCAGCCCAGGGGGCGAAACTGAAGCTTTCTTT. The encoded protein is CASSPGGETEAFF.

This clonotype occurred a few times. The gene calls are TRBV18 and TRBJ2-5, with a weak D call TRBD2 (6 bases). Germline CDR1 KGHSH, CDR2 LQKENI. The CDR3 runs 14 residues. Trimming removed 8 bases at V and 5 bases at J, with 18 bases between. The CDR3 sequence: CASRDRRGSETQYF. The CDR3 nucleotides read TGTGCCAGCCGAGATCGGAGGGGCTCGGAGACCCAGTACTTC.

The genes are TRBV14 and TRBJ2-4; TRBD2 matches at 7 bases. The CDR3 is 15 amino acids. Trimming at V came to 4 bases and at J to 0 bases, leaving 3 bases not matched to a gene. CDR1 is SGHDN and CDR2 is FVKESK in the germline V gene. In DNA, the CDR3 is TGTGCCAGCAGCCGAGCGGGGCGAGCCAAAAACATTCAGTACTTC. Protein product: CASSRAGRAKNIQYF.

This clonotype has more than one count but fewer than ten. The gene calls are TRBV6-1 and TRBJ1-2; D is possibly TRBD1 (6 bases). Trimming removed 6 bases at V and 8 bases at J, with 16 bases between. Germline V lookup: CDR1 MNHNS, CDR2 SASEGT. The CDR3 length is 13 residues. The CDR3: CASSPDKGVGYTF. DNA of the CDR3: TGTGCCAGCAGCCCGGACAAGGGGGTCGGCTACACCTTC.

This clonotype was counted only a few times. This chain uses TRBV28 with TRBJ1-4, with D possibly TRBD1 on 5 matching bases. The CDR3 consists of 16 residues. The V gene lost 3 bases and the J gene lost 2 bases, with 13 bases spanning the gap. Germline V gene lookup returns CDR1 MDHEN and CDR2 SYDVKM. The CDR3, as DNA: TGTGCCAGCAGTTTTCTGTCAGGGTCGACTAATGAAAAACTGTTTTTT. It is translated as CASSFLSGSTNEKLFF.